The T cell receptor (beta chain) described here comes from a study of T cells after yellow fever vaccination (dated by TCRdb to between 2018 and 2021). Context from the whole study: The SMART-Seq v4 Ultra Low Input RNA kit was used to prepare libraries from fractions with low cell numbers. Two healthy male donors made up the cohort, one aged 18 to 29 years and the other aged 30 to 40 years. Blood was collected at multiple timepoints before and after primary and secondary immunization, and bulk PBMC replicates and cell subsets were isolated. To track T-cell clones before and after primary and booster YFV17D yellow fever vaccination, bulk TCR alpha and beta repertoires were sequenced longitudinally. Paper-wide results and their limitations: Computational filtering was required because FACS-sorted repertoires could contain abundant contaminating clonotypes from the bulk population. Only a couple of donors were included in the study, so the extent to which the findings can be generalized is limited. After the booster, most of the clones that had expanded following primary vaccination were detected again (approximately 96% of CD4 and roughly 88% of CD8), which suggests that memory was broadly maintained. The secondary T-cell response was weaker than the primary response but faster, peaking on day 5 instead of day 15. A small share of clonotypes occurred in both CD4 and CD8 compartments, likely arising from convergent recombination.

This clonotype was seen a few times. This receptor's antigen is unknown. No much larger clone exists at a distance of one base, and base qualities are not known. The data were produced on an Illumina NovaSeq 6000. TCR cDNA was synthesized by 5'RACE template switching, through which a universal primer site and unique molecular identifiers were introduced. Priming for cDNA synthesis came from both the TCR alpha and TCR beta constant segments. Libraries were amplified in two PCR steps, with sample barcodes and sequencing adapters added in the second step. Sequencing of the libraries was done on either Illumina HiSeq 2500 (2x100 bp) or NovaSeq (2x150 bp). The authors' pipeline ran thus. MIGEC was used to demultiplex reads and collapse the reads into UMI consensus sequences, and MiXCR was used for V(D)J alignment. Vaccine-responding clonotypes were identified with edgeR using replicate PBMC samples, with FDR below 0.01 and a log2 fold change above 5 up to day 15 being required. Each bulk clonotype received a CD4 or CD8 identity based on whether the sequenced CD4 or CD8 repertoire contained that clonotype at higher abundance. Starting from the raw public reads, TCRdb applied fastp trimming at Q25, assembled clones with MiXCR and retained in-frame beta chains. Entries that share a CDR3 protein sequence are merged under the most common genes and DNA. The V and J calls and clone size are TCRdb's, not the authors'. Present in this sample are around 320,000 distinct CDR3 sequences, around 10% of which were seen just once. Together, the top ten hold roughly 3% of the sample.

From the germline V gene (reference sequence), CDR1 is DFQATT and CDR2 is SNEGSKA. Counted from cysteine to phenylalanine, this CDR3 has 14 amino acids. CDR3 DNA only is kept here, 42 bases in frame from base 1. V is pruned by 6 bases and J by 0 bases, leaving 6 bases of the junction without a gene match. The treatment or condition label of this sample denotes: live attenuated yellow fever vaccine strain. A standard Ficoll-Paque protocol was used to isolate PBMCs from peripheral blood. Dynabeads CD4 and CD8 positive selection kits were used to isolate the CD4 and CD8 T-cell fractions. TriZol was used to extract RNA from bulk PBMCs, from CD4 and CD8 fractions, and from dextramer-positive and dextramer-negative fractions.

The source was CD4+ T cells sorted from PBMCs, collected 45 days after the yellow fever booster vaccination. The TCR sequence derives from a man between 18 and 29 years old who received the YFV17D yellow fever vaccine. Recombination joined TRBV20-1 with TRBJ2-3; 7 bases in the junction line up with TRBD1. The DNA sequence is given as TGCAGTGCGGGGACAGAAACGAGCACAGATACGCAGTATTTT. Its coded protein is CSAGTETSTDTQYF.